This T cell receptor beta chain came from a study of blood T cell repertoires in COVID-19. V lost 3 bases and J lost 7; bases outside the gene matches: 5. Germline assignment: CDR1 SGHNT and CDR2 YYREEE (reference sequence). The CDR3 covers 15 residues. This clone was seen once. Using immunoSEQ multiplex PCR, the repertoire was profiled, and TCRdb retains in-frame clones only, with some absent. The sample lists 170,000 or so clones; around 89% were seen once. Input material: peripheral blood. The origin of this receptor is a man aged 18 to 29 who had recovered from COVID-19. The chain combines TRBV5-4 with TRBJ2-2, with TRBD1 identical over 11 bases. Here the CDR3 DNA reads TGTGCCAGCAGCTACGGGACAGGGGGAAACGGGGAGCTGTTTTTT. Translated: CASSYGTGGNGELFF.